This T cell receptor (beta chain) was recovered during a study of memory CD4+ T cells and cytomegalovirus serostatus. Study context: Healthy Belgian adult donors included several CMV-positive and about two dozen CMV-negative people.

Findings of the study overall: Suggested: most of the CMV-linked TCR signature lies in CD4+ memory cells. Each of some 67 CMV-associated TCRbeta sequences occurred in one to five individuals.

Germline lookup yields CDR1 DFQATT and CDR2 SNEGSKA (reference sequence). J gave up 11 bases and V 5 bases, and 6 bases lay outside the gene matches. This CDR3 has 11 amino acids. Libraries were prepared by immunoSEQ multiplex PCR; TCRdb keeps only in-frame clonotypes and omits some of them. Seen here are some 60,000 clones, about 81% observed once, and the top ten hold around 1%. This clone was counted only a few times. What it recognizes is unknown. Single viable CD3+CD4+CD8-CD45RO+ cells were sorted as the memory CD4+ T cells. Donors' CMV status reflects serum IgG against pp150, pp28, p38, p52. This chain joins TRBV20-1 and TRBJ1-1, with 9 bases lining up with TRBD1. The sample taken for sequencing was memory CD4+ T cells from blood. The sequence was obtained from an adult in good health and CMV-seronegative. As DNA, the CDR3 is TGCAGTGCTCCATGGGACAGGGAGGCTTTCTTT. As protein: CSAPWDREAFF.